Below, 30 T cell receptor beta chains from the same sample are listed, as sequenced in a study of T cell responses to AZD1222 COVID-19 vaccine. The protocol was immunoSEQ multiplex PCR, while the TCRdb copy is restricted to in-frame clones and leaves out a portion. The table has about 99,000 clones, approximately 88% seen once. Sample: peripheral blood, taken on day 0 of AZD1222 vaccination. Receptor source: an adult in good health.

The chain has TRBV24-1 and TRBJ1-2; D is unclear. This CDR3 spans 14 amino acids. Between the trimmed V and J ends, which lost 2 bases and 10 bases, there was a span of 16 bases. The germline CDR1 and CDR2 sequences are KGHDR and SFDVKD. CDR3 sequence (DNA): TGTGCCACCAGTGATTCCCGGGTCGTTGGGGACTACACCTTC. It translates to CATSDSRVVGDYTF.

This rearrangement joins TRBV11-3 to TRBJ2-5; D is possibly TRBD1 or TRBD2 (5 bases each). The CDR3 is made up of 16 amino acids. V lost 2 bases and J 1 base, leaving 14 bases between the germline ends. Per the germline V gene, CDR1 is SGHNT and CDR2 is YENEEA. The CDR3 region has the DNA TGTGCCAGCAGCTTAAGTCAAAATGGGGGCCAAGAGACCCAGTACTTC. Translated, it gives CASSLSQNGGQETQYF.

This chain joins TRBV27 and TRBJ1-3; D gene unclear. Germline V gene data show CDR1 as MNHEY and CDR2 as SMNVEV (reference sequence). Between the trimmed V and J ends, which lost 7 bases and 1 base, there was a span of 8 bases. This CDR3 is 13 amino acids long. The CDR3 DNA reads as TGTGCCAGCATGACCAGGTCTGGAAACACCATATATTTT. It translates to CASMTRSGNTIYF.

The chain couples TRBV10-3 to TRBJ2-7, with 9 bases fitting TRBD1. The CDR3 consists of 14 residues. V trimming: 8 bases; J trimming: 2 bases; junction bases outside the gene matches: 7. Germline V gene lookup returns CDR1 ENHRY and CDR2 SYGVKD. CDR3 DNA: TGTGCCATCTCTTCGGACAGGGGACCCTACGAGCAGTACTTC. Its protein product is CAISSDRGPYEQYF.

This chain connects TRBV10-1 to TRBJ2-3; no clear D. Trimming pared 3 bases from V and 2 bases from J, leaving 6 bases between. The CDR3 covers 13 residues. In germline, CDR1 is WNHNN, CDR2 SYGVQD (reference sequence). Here the CDR3 DNA reads TGCGCCAGCAGTGATATCATCACAGATACGCAGTATTTT. Its protein product is CASSDIITDTQYF.

The chain couples TRBV2 to TRBJ2-7; 7 bases align to TRBD1. The CDR3 consists of 13 residues. Trimming cost V 7 bases and J 1 base; bases outside gene matches: 4. Germline assignment: CDR1 SNHLY and CDR2 FYNNEI. CDR3 residues: CASIWDSSYEQYF. In nucleotides, the CDR3 is TGTGCCAGCATATGGGACAGTTCCTACGAGCAGTACTTC.

This chain uses TRBV29-1 with TRBJ1-1; no clear D gene. Trimming pared 5 bases from V and 3 bases from J, leaving 13 bases between. This CDR3 comprises 13 residues. Per germline, CDR1 SQVTM and CDR2 ANQGSEA. The CDR3 loop is CSVFRASDTEAFF. In DNA, the CDR3 is TGCAGCGTTTTCCGGGCTTCGGACACTGAAGCTTTCTTT.

This clone appeared a few times. J is TRBJ2-2 and V is TRBV7-9, with TRBD1 matching over 8 bases. The CDR3 consists of 15 residues. Germline V gene lookup returns CDR1 SEHNR and CDR2 FQNEAQ (reference sequence). Trimming took 5 bases from V and 7 from J; bases not matched to a gene: 9. CDR3 residues: CASSPGTGFGGELFF. CDR3 in DNA: TGTGCCAGCAGCCCTGGGACAGGATTCGGCGGGGAGCTGTTTTTT.

The V call is TRBV30, the J call TRBJ2-1; 11 positions match TRBD2. Looked up from germline, CDR1 is GTSNPN and CDR2 is SVGIG (reference sequence). With 2 bases clipped from V and 7 bases from J, the junction kept 4 bases outside the gene matches. This CDR3 is built from 14 residues. CDR3 sequence reads: CAWSLSGRVNEQFF. The CDR3 DNA reads as TGTGCCTGGAGTCTTAGCGGGAGGGTGAATGAGCAGTTCTTC. Full variable domain (remainder filled in from reference TRBV30 and TRBJ2-1): SQTIHQWPATLVQPVGSPLSLECTVEGTSNPNLYWYRQAAGRGLQLLFYSVGIGQISSEVPQNLSASRPQDRQFILSSKKLLLSDSGFYLCAWSLSGRVNEQFFGPGTRLTVL.

This chain joins TRBV27 and TRBJ1-1; D is uncertain. CDR1 and CDR2 (germline): MNHEY, SMNVEV (reference sequence). V lost 7 bases, J lost 4 bases, and 7 bases lay in between. This CDR3 spans 11 amino acids. The CDR3 DNA follows: TGTGCCAGCACCTGGGGCACTGAAGCTTTCTTT. Translating gives CASTWGTEAFF.

This rearrangement joins TRBV28 to TRBJ1-6; no reliable D call. This CDR3 is built from 16 residues. Germline loops: CDR1 MDHEN, CDR2 SYDVKM. Between the trimmed V and J ends, which lost 3 bases and 7 bases, there was a span of 16 bases. As DNA, the CDR3 is TGTGCCAGCAGTTTTATCGGAGGTGTGGACAATTCACCCCTCCACTTT. Protein product: CASSFIGGVDNSPLHF. The entire variable domain, with the rest obtained from reference TRBV28 and TRBJ1-6, is as follows: DVKVTQSSRYLVKRTGEKVFLECVQDMDHENMFWYRQDPGLGLRLIYFSYDVKMKEKGDIPEGYSVSREKKERFSLILESASTNQTSMYLCASSFIGGVDNSPLHFGNGTRLTVT.

V usage is TRBV6-6 and J usage is TRBJ1-1; weak D call: TRBD1 (5 bases). The CDR3 is made up of 12 amino acids. Trimming cost V 9 bases and J 4 bases, with 12 bases left between them. Germline lookup yields CDR1 MNHNY and CDR2 SVGAGI (reference sequence). The CDR3 reads CASHGASTEAFF. Here the CDR3 DNA reads TGTGCCAGTCACGGGGCGAGCACTGAAGCTTTCTTT.

The chain carries TRBV5-4 and TRBJ1-1, with 7 bases aligning to TRBD1. The CDR3 spans 15 residues. Germline V gene lookup returns CDR1 SGHNT and CDR2 YYREEE (reference sequence). V dropped 2 bases and J dropped 1; count of bases not matched to a gene: 5. The chain's CDR3 is CASSFRQGENTEAFF. The CDR3 DNA sequence: TGTGCCAGCAGCTTCCGACAGGGAGAGAACACTGAAGCTTTCTTT.

The rearrangement links TRBV28 to TRBJ2-1; 10 nucleotides agree with TRBD2. The CDR3 contains 20 residues. Trimming cost V 0 bases and J 9 bases; bases outside gene matches: 20. Germline V gene sequence: CDR1 MDHEN, CDR2 SYDVKM. CDR3 protein: CASSLWGIRGSGRKAGEQFF. In DNA form, the CDR3 reads TGTGCCAGCAGTTTATGGGGGATTAGGGGTAGCGGGAGGAAGGCGGGTGAGCAGTTCTTC.

The chain couples TRBV3-1 (or the pseudogene TRBV3-2) to TRBJ2-3; 7 bases fit TRBD2. This CDR3 is built from 14 residues. Trimming removed 4 bases from V and 4 bases from J; junction bases left unmatched: 5. Looked up from germline, CDR1 is LGHDT and CDR2 is YNNKEL (reference sequence). Here the CDR3 DNA reads TGTGCCAGCAGCCCCCCTGGGGGGGCAGATACGCAGTATTTT. Translated: CASSPPGGADTQYF.

The J gene is TRBJ1-2, the V gene TRBV2; D remains ambiguous. V was clipped by 0 bases and J by 0 bases, with 8 bases between them. Germline V gene data show CDR1 as SNHLY and CDR2 as FYNNEI. This CDR3 has 15 residues. CDR3 loop: CASSEADYANYGYTF. The CDR3 nucleotides are TGTGCCAGCAGTGAAGCGGACTACGCTAACTATGGCTACACCTTC. Filled out from reference TRBV2 and TRBJ1-2, the complete variable domain reads EPEVTQTPSHQVTQMGQEVILRCVPISNHLYFYWYRQILGQKVEFLVSFYNNEISEKSEIFDDQFSVERPDGSNFTLKIRSTKLEDSAMYFCASSEADYANYGYTFGSGTRLTVV.

This rearrangement joins TRBV7-2 to TRBJ2-7; 7 nucleotides line up with TRBD2. Germline V CDR1 and CDR2: SGHTA, FQGNSA. The V gene end was trimmed by 1 base and the J gene end by 4 bases; junction bases not matched to a gene: 10. The CDR3 spans 16 residues. The CDR3 region is CASSLGASGTPYEQYF. DNA of the CDR3: TGTGCCAGCAGCTTAGGGGCTAGCGGAACTCCTTACGAGCAGTACTTC.

This rearrangement joins TRBV19 to TRBJ1-3; 8 nucleotides line up with TRBD1. V was pared by 9 bases and J by 4 bases, with 11 bases of the junction left unmatched. In germline, CDR1 is LNHDA, CDR2 SQIVND (reference sequence). The length of the CDR3 is 15 residues. CDR3 nucleotides: TGTGCCAGCCGGGACAGGCCTATGAGCGGAAACACCATATATTTT. Its protein product is CASRDRPMSGNTIYF.

V and J are TRBV7-3 and TRBJ2-5; no clear D gene. V lost 3 bases, J lost 2 bases, and 7 bases lay in between. Germline CDR1 reads SGHTA; CDR2 reads FQGTGA. CDR3 length equals 13 residues. As DNA, the CDR3 is TGTGCCAGCAGCTTCGGACCGCAAGAGACCCAGTACTTC. Encoded protein: CASSFGPQETQYF.

This clone showed up many times. The chain carries TRBV9 and TRBJ1-1; D perhaps matches TRBD1 (6 bases). Germline CDR1 is SGDLS and CDR2 is YYNGEE. V lost 3 bases and J lost 1, with 13 bases in between. CDR3 size: 15 residues. The CDR3, as DNA: TGTGCCAGCAGCGAGGCCGGGACACAGAACACTGAAGCTTTCTTT. It specifies CASSEAGTQNTEAFF.

This chain uses TRBV3-1 (or the pseudogene TRBV3-2) with TRBJ1-1, with D possibly matching TRBD1 (5 bases). CDR1 is LGHDT and CDR2 is YNNKEL in the germline V gene (reference sequence). The CDR3 contains 14 residues. The V and J ends lost 6 bases and 1 base respectively, with 12 bases between them. The CDR3 DNA sequence: TGTGCCAGCAGGGAGCGTGGGGGGAACACTGAAGCTTTCTTT. Amino acid sequence: CASRERGGNTEAFF.

The rearrangement uses TRBV29-1 and TRBJ2-1; TRBD1 matches at 11 bases. The junction had 3 bases not matched to a gene; V was cut back by 4 bases and J by 7 bases. Germline values: CDR1 SQVTM, CDR2 ANQGSEA. This CDR3 is built from 13 residues. Written as DNA, the CDR3 is TGCAGCGTTGCGGACAGGGGGCTAAATGAGCAGTTCTTC. It is translated as CSVADRGLNEQFF.

This chain joins TRBV7-8 and TRBJ2-7, with 9 bases aligning to TRBD1. CDR1 is SGHVS and CDR2 is FQNEAQ in the germline V gene. This CDR3 has 15 residues. The junction had 11 bases not matched to a gene; V was cut back by 5 bases and J by 6 bases. The CDR3 loop reads CASSGRDRAQGEQYF. The DNA for the CDR3 is TGTGCCAGCAGCGGGAGGGACAGGGCTCAAGGCGAGCAGTACTTC.

This rearrangement joins TRBV9 to TRBJ2-5; a possible D gene is TRBD1 (7 bases). CDR3 length: 18 amino acids. In germline, CDR1 is SGDLS, CDR2 YYNGEE. Deletions cut 3 bases from V and 1 base from J, with 22 bases between. CDR3 amino acids: CASSGRGQPNGVQETQYF. The CDR3 coding sequence is TGTGCCAGCAGCGGGCGGGGACAGCCCAACGGGGTCCAAGAGACCCAGTACTTC.

This rearrangement joins TRBV7-8 to TRBJ2-7; 8 bases are a match to TRBD2. From germline, CDR1 is SGHVS and CDR2 FQNEAQ. The V segment lost 5 bases and the J segment 0 bases; nucleotides outside the gene matches: 3. This CDR3 region has 14 residues. The CDR3 is CASSETSVSYEQYF. DNA for the CDR3: TGTGCCAGCAGCGAGACTAGCGTCTCCTACGAGCAGTACTTC.

This sequence joins TRBV3-1 (or the pseudogene TRBV3-2) and TRBJ1-6; D is unresolved. CDR3 length: 13 amino acids. CDR1 and CDR2 from the germline V gene are LGHDT and YNNKEL (reference sequence). Trimming stripped 4 bases from V and 9 bases from J, with 10 bases between. In nucleotides, the CDR3 is TGTGCCAGCAGCCTCTCAGGTAGTTCACCCCTCCACTTT. Protein product: CASSLSGSSPLHF.

The chain is built from TRBV5-1 and TRBJ2-7; D gene ambiguous. The CDR3 has 11 amino acids. Germline-derived CDR1 and CDR2 are SGHRS and YFSETQ. The V end was cut by 2 bases, the J end by 5 bases, with 5 bases between. CDR3 nucleotides: TGCGCCAGCAGCTTTAAGAACGAGCAGTACTTC. The encoded protein is CASSFKNEQYF. The variable domain in full, completed from reference TRBV5-1 and TRBJ2-7, reads KAGVTQTPRYLIKTRGQQVTLSCSPISGHRSVSWYQQTPGQGLQFLFEYFSETQRNKGNFPGRFSGRQFSNSRSEMNVSTLELGDSALYLCASSFKNEQYFGPGTRLTVT.

The chain carries TRBV7-2 and TRBJ1-5; TRBD1 agrees at 7 bases. Germline trimming cut 3 bases from V and 3 bases from J; bases unmatched to any gene: 5. The CDR3 consists of 15 residues. The germline CDR1 and CDR2 sequences are SGHTA and FQGNSA. The CDR3 DNA reads TGTGCCAGCAGCTTCAGGGGGACCGCCAATCAGCCCCAGCATTTT. It yields the protein CASSFRGTANQPQHF.

The chain is built from TRBV11-2 and TRBJ2-1, with no clear D. Germline V lookup: CDR1 SGHAT, CDR2 FQNNGV. V dropped 3 bases and J dropped 8 bases, with 8 bases sitting between them. The CDR3 sequence is 12 residues long. The CDR3 protein is CASSLDGYEQFF. CDR3 nucleotides: TGTGCCAGCAGCTTGGACGGTTATGAGCAGTTCTTC.

The chain is built from TRBV30 and TRBJ1-5; D possibly corresponds to TRBD1 (6 bases). The CDR3 is 16 residues long. The germline CDR1 and CDR2 sequences are GTSNPN and SVGIG (reference sequence). The V and J ends lost 0 bases and 2 bases respectively, with 14 bases between them. As DNA, the CDR3 is TGTGCCTGGAGTGTTCAGGGGACGAATGGCAATCAGCCCCAGCATTTT. Encoded protein: CAWSVQGTNGNQPQHF.